Listed below are T cell receptor beta chains from one sample, sequenced in a study of blood T cell repertoires in COVID-19. TCRdb's table, derived via immunoSEQ multiplex PCR, lists solely in-frame clones and lacks some. The data show about 120,000 clones, approximately 87% seen once. Sequenced input: peripheral blood. The receptor source for this set is a woman in her forties or fifties with acute or convalescent COVID-19. CDR3s include the opening cysteine and the closing phenylalanine or tryptophan. Each record gives: V gene, D gene, J gene, clone size, CDR3 DNA, CDR3 protein. D genes are given only for firm matches. Not every row has a clone size; where given, it reads once, few, many or a size class.

>TRBV9|-|TRBJ1-5|-
TGTGCCAGCAGCGGCGGACAGTTCAATCAGCCCCAGCATTTT
CASSGGQFNQPQHF
>TRBV6-5|-|TRBJ2-7|-
TGTGCCAGCACCTTACAGGGCTCCTACGAGCAGTACTTC
CASTLQGSYEQYF
>TRBV19|TRBD1|TRBJ1-2|-
TGTGCCAGTAGTTGCGGACAGGGGGGTTGTGGCTACACCTTC
CASSCGQGGCGYTF
>TRBV7-3|-|TRBJ1-1|-
TGTGCCAGCAGCTCAGGGGTGGACACTGAAGCTTTCTTT
CASSSGVDTEAFF
>TRBV30|-|TRBJ1-3|-
TGTGCCTGGAGTGGGACAGACTCTGGAAACACCATATATTTT
CAWSGTDSGNTIYF
>TRBV6-5|TRBD2|TRBJ2-7|-
TGTGCCAGCAGGGAGGGACTAGCGCCAACCTACGAGCAGTACTTC
CASREGLAPTYEQYF
>TRBV7-9|-|TRBJ1-3|-
TGTGCCAGCAGCTTAGGACAAGAAGGAAACACCATATATTTT
CASSLGQEGNTIYF
>TRBV5-1|-|TRBJ1-1|-
TGCGCCAGCAGCCTGACGGACAAGAACACTGAAGCTTTCTTT
CASSLTDKNTEAFF
>TRBV3-1/TRBV3-2|-|TRBJ2-1|-
TGTGCCAGCAGCGAGCCCCTCTTACTGCCGAATGAGCAGTTCTTC
CASSEPLLLPNEQFF
>TRBV5-1|TRBD1|TRBJ1-4|-
TGCGCCAGCACTCCCGGCCGGACAGGAACCGGAGAAAAACTGTTTTTT
CASTPGRTGTGEKLFF
>TRBV4-3|TRBD2|TRBJ2-2|-
TGCGCCAGCAGCCATTCCGGACTAGCGGGAGGGTTCCACACCGGGGAGCTGTTTTTT
CASSHSGLAGGFHTGELFF
>TRBV9|TRBD2|TRBJ2-5|-
TGTGCCAGCAGCGTATTTAGCGGGGGGCCTCCCCGGAAGGAAGAGACCCAGTACTTC
CASSVFSGGPPRKEETQYF
>TRBV19|-|TRBJ1-1|-
TGTGCCAGTAGGTTACAGCTGAACACTGAAGCTTTCTTT
CASRLQLNTEAFF
>TRBV24-1|-|TRBJ1-2|few
TGTGCCACCAGTGATTTCCAGGGTAGCTACACCTTC
CATSDFQGSYTF
>TRBV4-3|TRBD1|TRBJ2-1|-
TGCGCCAGCAGCCTAGGGACAGGGCTAACCTACAATGAGCAGTTCTTC
CASSLGTGLTYNEQFF
>TRBV9|-|TRBJ2-5|-
TGTGCCAGCAGCGTAGTCGGAGAGACCCAGTACTTC
CASSVVGETQYF
>TRBV6-2/TRBV6-3|TRBD1|TRBJ1-1|once
TGTGCCAGCAGCGACCATCAGGGGGCGAACACTGAAGCTTTCTTT
CASSDHQGANTEAFF
>TRBV18|-|TRBJ1-2|-
TGTGCCAGCTCACCTATAGGGGTTGAGGGCTACACCTTC
CASSPIGVEGYTF
>TRBV7-2|-|TRBJ1-5|-
TGTGCCAGCAGCTTAGTAGGGGCAGGGGAGGGACAGCCCCAGCATTTT
CASSLVGAGEGQPQHF